This T cell receptor beta chain appears in the sequencing data of a study of Tregs in tolerant kidney transplant recipients. The CDR3 runs to 17 residues. V shed 0 bases and J 1 base; nucleotides not matched to a gene: 8. Germline V gene data show CDR1 as WNHNN and CDR2 as SYGVQD (reference sequence). The sample holds a few counts of this clone. Related graft donors supplied nonmyeloablative bone marrow transplants, and mixed chimerism was transient. This table comes from immunoSEQ multiplex PCR, and its TCRdb copy is limited to in-frame clones, with some not included. The profile shows about 52,000 clones, approximately 90% of them singletons.

The chain uses TRBV10-1 and TRBJ1-1, with TRBD1 identical over 7 bases. The source was CD8+ T cells from blood (PBMCs), collected 24 months after the transplant. The sequence came from a human patient who received a combined kidney and bone marrow transplant. The T cells may come from the graft donor. The CDR3 coding sequence is TGCGCCAGCAGTGAGTCTCCGGCACAGGGGAAGAACACTGAAGCTTTCTTT. As protein: CASSESPAQGKNTEAFF.